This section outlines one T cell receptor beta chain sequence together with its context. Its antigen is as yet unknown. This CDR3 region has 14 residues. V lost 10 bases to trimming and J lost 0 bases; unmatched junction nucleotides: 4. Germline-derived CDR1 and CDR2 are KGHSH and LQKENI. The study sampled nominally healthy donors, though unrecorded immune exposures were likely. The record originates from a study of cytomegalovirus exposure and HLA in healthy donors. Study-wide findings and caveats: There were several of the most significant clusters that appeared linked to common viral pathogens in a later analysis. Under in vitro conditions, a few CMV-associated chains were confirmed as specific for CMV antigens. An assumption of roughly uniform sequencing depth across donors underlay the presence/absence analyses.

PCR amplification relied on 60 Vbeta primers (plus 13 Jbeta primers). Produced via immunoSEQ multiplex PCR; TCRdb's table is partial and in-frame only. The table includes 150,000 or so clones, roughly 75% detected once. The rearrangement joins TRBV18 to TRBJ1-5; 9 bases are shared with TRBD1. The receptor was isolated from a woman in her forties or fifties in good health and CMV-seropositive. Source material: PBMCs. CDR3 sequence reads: CATRTGDSNQPQHF. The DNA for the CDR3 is TGTGCCACTCGGACAGGGGATAGCAATCAGCCCCAGCATTTT.